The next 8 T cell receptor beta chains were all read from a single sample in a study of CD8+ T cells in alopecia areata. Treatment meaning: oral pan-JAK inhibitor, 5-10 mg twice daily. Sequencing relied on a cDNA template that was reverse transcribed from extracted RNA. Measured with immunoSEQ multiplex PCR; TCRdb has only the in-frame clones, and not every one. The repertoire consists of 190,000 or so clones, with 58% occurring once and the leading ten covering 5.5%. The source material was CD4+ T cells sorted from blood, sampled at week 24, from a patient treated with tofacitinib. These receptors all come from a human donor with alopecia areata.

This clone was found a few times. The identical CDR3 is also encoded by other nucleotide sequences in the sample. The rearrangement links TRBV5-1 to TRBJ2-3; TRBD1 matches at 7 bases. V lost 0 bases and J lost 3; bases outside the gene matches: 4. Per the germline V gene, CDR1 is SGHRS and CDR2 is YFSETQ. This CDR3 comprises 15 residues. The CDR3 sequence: CASSLDGRGTDTQYF. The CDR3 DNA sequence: TGCGCCAGCAGCTTGGACGGCAGGGGGACAGATACGCAGTATTTT.

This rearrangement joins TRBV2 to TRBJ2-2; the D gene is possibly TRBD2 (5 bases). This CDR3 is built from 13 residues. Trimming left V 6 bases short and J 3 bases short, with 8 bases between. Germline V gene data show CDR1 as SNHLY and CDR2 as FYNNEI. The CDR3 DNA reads TGTGCCAGCAGCGGACTTTACACCGGGGAGCTGTTTTTT. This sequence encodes CASSGLYTGELFF.

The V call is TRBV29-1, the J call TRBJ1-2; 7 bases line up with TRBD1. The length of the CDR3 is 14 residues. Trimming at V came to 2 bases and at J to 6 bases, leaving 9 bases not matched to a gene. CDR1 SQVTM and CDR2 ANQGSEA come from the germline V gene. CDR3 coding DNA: TGCAGCGTTGAAACTCAGGGGGGCCTCCATGGCTACACCTTC. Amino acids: CSVETQGGLHGYTF.

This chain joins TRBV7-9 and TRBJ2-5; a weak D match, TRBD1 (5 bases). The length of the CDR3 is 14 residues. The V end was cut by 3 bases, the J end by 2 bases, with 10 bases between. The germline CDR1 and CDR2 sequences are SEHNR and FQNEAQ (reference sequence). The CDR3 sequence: CASSFLDSQETQYF. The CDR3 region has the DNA TGTGCCAGCAGCTTCTTAGACAGTCAAGAGACCCAGTACTTC.

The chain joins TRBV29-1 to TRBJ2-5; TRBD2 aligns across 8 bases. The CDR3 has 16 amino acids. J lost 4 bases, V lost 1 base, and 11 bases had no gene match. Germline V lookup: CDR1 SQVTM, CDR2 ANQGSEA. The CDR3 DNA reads TGCAGCGTTGAAGGGCTAGCGGGTAAAAACTCAGAGACCCAGTACTTC. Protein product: CSVEGLAGKNSETQYF. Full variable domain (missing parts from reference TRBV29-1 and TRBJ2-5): SAVISQKPSRDICQRGTSLTIQCQVDSQVTMMFWYRQQPGQSLTLIATANQGSEATYESGFVIDKFPISRPNLTFSTLTVSNMSPEDSSIYLCSVEGLAGKNSETQYFGPGTRLLVL.

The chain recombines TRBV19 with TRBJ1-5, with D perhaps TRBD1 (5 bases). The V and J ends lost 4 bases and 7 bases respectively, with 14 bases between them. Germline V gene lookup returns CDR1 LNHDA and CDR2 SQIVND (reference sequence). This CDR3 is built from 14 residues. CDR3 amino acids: CASSNQGIGQPQHF. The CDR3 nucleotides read TGTGCCAGTAGTAACCAGGGAATTGGACAGCCCCAGCATTTT.

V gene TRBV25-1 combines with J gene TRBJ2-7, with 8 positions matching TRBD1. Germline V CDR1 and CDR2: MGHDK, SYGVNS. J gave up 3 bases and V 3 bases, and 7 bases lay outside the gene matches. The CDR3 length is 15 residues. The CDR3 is CASSDPGGRFYEQYF. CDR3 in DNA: TGTGCCAGCAGTGATCCAGGGGGCCGCTTCTACGAGCAGTACTTC.

CDR3 in amino acids: CASSQTGRGLYNEQFF. The DNA of the CDR3 is TGTGCCAGCAGCCAGACTGGGCGGGGTCTTTACAATGAGCAGTTCTTC. The chain joins TRBV7-8 to TRBJ2-1, with D possibly TRBD2 on 6 matching bases. This CDR3 has 16 residues. Germline V lookup: CDR1 SGHVS, CDR2 FQNEAQ. V lost 5 bases and J lost 4, with 18 bases in between.